Listed below are T cell receptor beta chains from one sample, sequenced in a study of OX40 agonist ivuxolimab in advanced cancers. Generated by immunoSEQ multiplex PCR, the TCRdb table keeps only in-frame clones and is missing some. In the table there are around 65,000 clones, about 90% of which are singletons. The material was CD4+ or CD8+ T cells sorted from blood, obtained in a trial of the OX40 agonist ivuxolimab. These receptors were taken from an adult with an advanced solid tumor such as melanoma, head and neck, liver or kidney cancer. The conserved cysteine and the conserved F or W are not part of the CDR3 here. Each record gives: J gene, clone size, V gene, CDR3 protein. Where a row states a size, it is once, few, many or the class of an expanded clone; other rows omit it.

J: TRBJ2-7; size: -; V: TRBV18; CDR3: ASSPRSPNLEQY
J: TRBJ2-1; size: -; V: TRBV4-1; CDR3: ASSLVPGGTYNEQF
J: TRBJ1-5; size: -; V: TRBV4-1; CDR3: ASSQADIGFTRNQPQH
J: TRBJ2-1; size: -; V: TRBV7-9; CDR3: ASSLGGTGGSEQF
J: TRBJ1-2; size: -; V: TRBV6-4; CDR3: ASSDSDRGGGYT
J: TRBJ2-7; size: -; V: TRBV5-1; CDR3: ASSLAIAGGSPYEQY
J: TRBJ2-7; size: once; V: TRBV10-1; CDR3: AKGLPVGSYEQY
J: TRBJ2-3; size: -; V: TRBV6-6; CDR3: ASTPEVTDTQY
J: TRBJ2-7; size: -; V: TRBV29-1; CDR3: SVEGDRADEQY
J: TRBJ1-1; size: -; V: TRBV5-8; CDR3: ASTIGLRGNTEAF
J: TRBJ2-7; size: -; V: TRBV29-1; CDR3: SVPGPLDEQY
J: TRBJ1-2; size: -; V: TRBV5-5; CDR3: ASSLWLSPDGYT
J: TRBJ2-7; size: -; V: TRBV19; CDR3: ASSILRAGGSYEQY
J: TRBJ2-5; size: -; V: TRBV6-5; CDR3: ASSTNRGRGTQY
J: TRBJ1-2; size: -; V: TRBV5-1; CDR3: ASSPDRVLDGYT
J: TRBJ1-5; size: -; V: TRBV15; CDR3: ATSRDQDRVVNQPQH
J: TRBJ2-5; size: -; V: TRBV5-1; CDR3: ASSTSGGEKETQY
J: TRBJ2-7; size: -; V: TRBV7-9; CDR3: ASSLAGPSYEQY
J: TRBJ2-7; size: -; V: TRBV7-8; CDR3: ASSTPGQGSYEQY
J: TRBJ2-1; size: -; V: TRBV7-9; CDR3: ASSLGTDPGNEQF
J: TRBJ2-7; size: -; V: TRBV12-5; CDR3: ASGLRAGGTGEQY
J: TRBJ1-5; size: -; V: TRBV6-6; CDR3: ASRQGQGVTQPQH
J: TRBJ2-7; size: -; V: TRBV18; CDR3: ASSLSSYEQY
J: TRBJ2-3; size: -; V: TRBV4-2; CDR3: ASSQGGGDTDTQY